These 21 T cell receptor beta chains came from one sample sequenced in a study of T cells in tuberculosis. Repertoires were generated with immunoSEQ multiplex PCR, while TCRdb's copy carries only in-frame clones and drops some. The sample shows some 22,000 clones, around 97% of them seen only once. The sequenced sample was PBMCs. These receptors came from a donor aged 10-30 years with latent tuberculosis or without tuberculosis infection.

The chain combines TRBV14 with TRBJ1-2; perhaps TRBD1 as D (6 bases). The ends were cut back, 4 bases at V and 2 bases at J, with 11 bases in the middle. The CDR3 extends over 14 amino acids. Germline loops: CDR1 SGHDN, CDR2 FVKESK. The CDR3 nucleotides read TGTGCCAGCAGCCCTCAAACAGGGAACTATGGCTACACCTTC. Its translation is CASSPQTGNYGYTF.

This clone appeared a few times. This rearrangement joins TRBV18 to TRBJ2-3; D possibly corresponds to TRBD2 (5 bases). The CDR3 loop spans 14 amino acids. Looked up from germline, CDR1 is KGHSH and CDR2 is LQKENI. V shed 4 bases and J shed 5 bases, with 13 bases lying between them. CDR3: CASSQGSPGDTQYF. CDR3 coding DNA: TGTGCCAGCTCACAAGGGAGTCCGGGAGATACGCAGTATTTT. The complete variable domain, with remaining parts taken from reference TRBV18 and TRBJ2-3, reads NAGVMQNPRHLVRRRGQEARLRCSPMKGHSHVYWYRQLPEEGLKFMVYLQKENIIDESGMPKERFSAEFPKEGPSILRIQQVVRGDSAAYFCASSQGSPGDTQYFGPGTRLTVL.

CDR3 region: CASSVSRGLTEAFF. DNA of the CDR3: TGTGCCAGCAGTGTGTCGCGGGGATTGACTGAAGCTTTCTTT. The chain carries TRBV2 and TRBJ1-1; D is undetermined. CDR1 is SNHLY, CDR2 FYNNEI, per germline. Trimming took 4 bases from V and 5 from J, leaving 14 bases between them. There are 14 residues in the CDR3.

The chain couples TRBV6-4 to TRBJ2-3; the match to TRBD2 covers 8 bases. The V gene's germline CDR1 is MRHNA and CDR2 SNTAGT. J was trimmed by 4 bases and V by 3 bases; bases with no gene match: 3. The CDR3 runs 14 residues. The CDR3 region is CASSESGGADTQYF. CDR3 bases: TGTGCCAGCAGTGAGTCGGGGGGGGCAGATACGCAGTATTTT.

The chain employs TRBV27 and TRBJ1-6; 7 positions agree with TRBD1. This CDR3 is 18 amino acids long. Germline V gene sequence: CDR1 MNHEY, CDR2 SMNVEV (reference sequence). J gave up 0 bases and V 3 bases, and 8 bases lay outside the gene matches. The CDR3 spells CASSFGQGGRSYNSPLHF. For the CDR3, the DNA is TGTGCCAGCAGTTTTGGCCAGGGGGGACGCTCCTATAATTCACCCCTCCACTTT.

This clone has just one count. The chain couples TRBV12-5 to TRBJ1-5, with D possibly TRBD1 on 5 matching bases. This CDR3 spans 13 amino acids. Germline V gives CDR1 LGHNT, CDR2 FRNRAP. V was cut by 1 base and J by 7 bases, with 8 bases left in between. The CDR3 sequence: CASGLDTGQPQHF. Written as DNA, the CDR3 is TGTGCTAGTGGTTTGGATACAGGCCAGCCCCAGCATTTT.

The CDR3 reads CASTETGSSGNTIYF. The CDR3 coding sequence is TGTGCCAGCACCGAGACAGGGAGCTCTGGAAACACCATATATTTT. The chain recombines TRBV7-9 with TRBJ1-3; 7 bases are a match to TRBD1. V was pared by 7 bases and J by 0 bases, with 6 bases of the junction left unmatched. The CDR3 loop spans 15 amino acids. CDR1 and CDR2 from the germline V gene are SEHNR and FQNEAQ (reference sequence). The whole variable domain, remainder taken from reference TRBV7-9 and TRBJ1-3, is DTGVSQNPRHKITKRGQNVTFRCDPISEHNRLYWYRQTLGQGPEFLTYFQNEAQLEKSRLLSDRFSAERPKGSFSTLEIQRTEQGDSAMYLCASTETGSSGNTIYFGEGSWLTVV.

The CDR3 here is CASSQEAGVSNQPQHF. For the CDR3, the DNA is TGTGCCAGCAGCCAAGAGGCAGGGGTGAGCAATCAGCCCCAGCATTTT. The chain has TRBV9 and TRBJ1-5, with D perhaps matching TRBD1 (6 bases). The CDR3 length is 16 residues. V was pared by 4 bases and J by 1 base, with 15 bases between. The germline gives CDR1 SGDLS, CDR2 YYNGEE.

The chain carries TRBV4-2 and TRBJ1-3; D is unresolved. Germline values: CDR1 LGHNA, CDR2 YNFKEQ. The CDR3 sequence is 17 residues long. V lost 0 bases and J lost 2, with 14 bases in between. The CDR3 spells CASSQEHFRGAGNTIYF. CDR3 DNA: TGTGCCAGCAGCCAAGAACATTTCCGAGGAGCTGGAAACACCATATATTTT.

The chain has TRBV9 and TRBJ1-1, with TRBD1 matching 7 bases. The V segment lost 6 bases and the J segment 0 bases; nucleotides outside the gene matches: 5. CDR1 and CDR2 (germline): SGDLS, YYNGEE. The CDR3 loop spans 14 amino acids. In DNA form, the CDR3 reads TGTGCCAGCAAGAAGGGGACAGTGAACACTGAAGCTTTCTTT. Its protein is CASKKGTVNTEAFF.

The CDR3 DNA is TGTGCCAGCAGCTTAGCGTCTAGCGGGTACTACGAGCAGTACTTC. This gives the protein CASSLASSGYYEQYF. The chain is built from TRBV7-2 and TRBJ2-7; 8 positions match TRBD2. Germline V CDR1 and CDR2: SGHTA, FQGNSA. Germline trimming cut 0 bases from V and 3 bases from J; bases unmatched to any gene: 4. CDR3 size: 15 residues.

The rearrangement uses TRBV5-6 and TRBJ2-1, with D possibly matching TRBD2 (5 bases). Trimming cost V 3 bases and J 9 bases, with 10 bases left between them. Germline loops: CDR1 SGHDT, CDR2 YYEEEE. The CDR3 sequence is 12 residues long. CDR3 nucleotide sequence: TGTGCCAGCAGCTATGGACGGGGTGAGCAGTTCTTC. It is translated as CASSYGRGEQFF.

This rearrangement joins TRBV2 to TRBJ1-4; D perhaps matches TRBD1 (6 bases). V was trimmed by 6 bases and J by 15 bases, leaving 17 bases between them. Germline V gene lookup returns CDR1 SNHLY and CDR2 FYNNEI. This CDR3 spans 12 amino acids. The CDR3 sequence: CASSLQGIGVFF. DNA for the CDR3: TGTGCCAGCAGCCTACAGGGCATTGGGGTGTTTTTT. The full variable domain, in which reference TRBV2 and TRBJ1-4 provide the parts outside the CDR3, is EPEVTQTPSHQVTQMGQEVILRCVPISNHLYFYWYRQILGQKVEFLVSFYNNEISEKSEIFDDQFSVERPDGSNFTLKIRSTKLEDSAMYFCASSLQGIGVFFGSGTQLSVL.

The rearrangement joins TRBV7-2 to TRBJ1-2; D is unclear. The V gene's germline CDR1 is SGHTA and CDR2 FQGNSA. The CDR3 runs to 15 residues. Trimming removed 3 bases at V and 0 bases at J, with 11 bases between. This CDR3 reads CASSFGLETNYGYTF. The CDR3 nucleotides are TGTGCCAGCAGCTTCGGACTGGAGACTAACTATGGCTACACCTTC.

The chain joins TRBV28 to TRBJ1-2; 7 bases align to TRBD1. V lost 5 bases to trimming and J lost 8 bases; unmatched junction nucleotides: 5. Germline-derived CDR1 and CDR2 are MDHEN and SYDVKM. The CDR3 is 12 amino acids. CDR3 sequence (DNA): TGTGCCAGCAGTGCGGACAGGAGGGGCTACACCTTC. It is translated as CASSADRRGYTF.

V is TRBV5-6 and J is TRBJ2-7; 7 bases agree with TRBD1. The ends lost 3 bases at V and 3 bases at J; junction bases unmatched: 9. Per germline, CDR1 SGHDT and CDR2 YYEEEE. CDR3 length equals 15 residues. CDR3 nucleotides: TGTGCCAGCAGCTCAACCCCAGGGGGATTCTACGAGCAGTACTTC. Translation: CASSSTPGGFYEQYF.

The gene calls are TRBV27 and TRBJ2-7, with a tentative D call TRBD2 (6 bases). V dropped 6 bases and J dropped 7 bases, with 16 bases sitting between them. Germline CDR1 is MNHEY and CDR2 is SMNVEV (reference sequence). The length of the CDR3 is 13 residues. CDR3: CASSLGLPAEQYF. For the CDR3, the DNA is TGTGCCAGCAGCTTGGGACTTCCGGCTGAGCAGTACTTC.

The chain employs TRBV19 and TRBJ1-1; weak D call: TRBD1 (5 bases). This CDR3 is built from 15 residues. Trimming cost V 5 bases and J 3 bases, with 16 bases left between them. The germline gives CDR1 LNHDA, CDR2 SQIVND (reference sequence). The CDR3 here is CASSSGVVGDTEAFF. CDR3 DNA sequence: TGTGCCAGTAGTTCGGGGGTCGTTGGGGACACTGAAGCTTTCTTT. The full variable domain, with the rest looked up from reference TRBV19 and TRBJ1-1, is DGGITQSPKYLFRKEGQNVTLSCEQNLNHDAMYWYRQDPGQGLRLIYYSQIVNDFQKGDIAEGYSVSREKKESFPLTVTSAQKNPTAFYLCASSSGVVGDTEAFFGQGTRLTVV.

This chain links TRBV4-1 with TRBJ2-5; D might be TRBD2 (5 bases). Between the trimmed V and J ends, which lost 1 base and 5 bases, there was a span of 11 bases. CDR1 and CDR2 (germline): MGHRA, YSYEKL. The CDR3 has 14 residues. The CDR3 DNA follows: TGCGCCAGCAGCCAAGCAACAAGGAGGGAGACCCAGTACTTC. Translating gives CASSQATRRETQYF.

This sequence joins TRBV6-5 and TRBJ1-1; D is unresolved. With 0 bases removed from V and 1 base from J, the gap between germline ends came to 9 bases. Germline CDR1 reads MNHEY; CDR2 reads SVGAGI. The CDR3 sequence is 15 residues long. As DNA, the CDR3 is TGTGCCAGCAGTTACTCGTTTTCAGAGAACACTGAAGCTTTCTTT. Amino acid sequence: CASSYSFSENTEAFF.

The chain carries TRBV7-3 and TRBJ2-7; the D gene is possibly TRBD2 (6 bases). V gave up 5 bases and J gave up 6 bases, with 11 bases separating them. This CDR3 contains 12 residues. The germline CDR1 and CDR2 sequences are SGHTA and FQGTGA. The CDR3 region is CASSPDGGEQYF. In DNA form, the CDR3 reads TGTGCCAGCAGCCCCGACGGGGGCGAGCAGTACTTC. The full variable domain, completed using reference TRBV7-3 and TRBJ2-7, is GAGVSQTPSNKVTEKGKYVELRCDPISGHTALYWYRQSLGQGPEFLIYFQGTGAADDSGLPNDRFFAVRPEGSVSTLKIQRTERGDSAVYLCASSPDGGEQYFGPGTRLTVT.